One and the same sample provided the 28 T cell receptor beta chains below, sequenced in a study of T cells in Graves' hyperthyroidism and ophthalmopathy. What was amplified from RNA transcripts were TCR beta CDR3 regions. A set of HTBI primers served as the primers for a first-round RT-PCR of the TCR CDR3. TCRdb reprocessed the multiplex PCR reads via MiXCR and lists one record per CDR3 protein. The data show about 360,000 distinct CDR3 sequences, with less than 15% seen just once and around 21% held by the top ten. The sequenced sample consisted of blood. These receptors all stem from a man younger than 45 with Graves' hyperthyroidism that later progressed to Graves' ophthalmopathy.

This clonotype has a count of ten or more. The V gene is TRBV7-9, the J gene TRBJ2-1, with D tentatively TRBD2 (5 bases). Germline V CDR1 and CDR2: SEHNR, FQNEAQ (reference sequence). CDR3 length equals 12 residues. V dropped 5 bases and J dropped 12 bases, with 14 bases sitting between them. The CDR3 coding sequence is TGTGCCAGCAGCACCCTAGCAATCGGGCAGTTCTTC. Encoded protein: CASSTLAIGQFF.

A few counts support this clonotype. The rearrangement links TRBV20-1 to TRBJ2-7; 13 bases match TRBD2. Germline values: CDR1 DFQATT, CDR2 SNEGSKA (reference sequence). The CDR3 length is 14 residues. V shed 6 bases and J 1 base; nucleotides not matched to a gene: 3. In DNA, the CDR3 is TGCAGTGCGACGGGACTAGCGGGATCCTACGAGCAGTACTTC. Residues: CSATGLAGSYEQYF.

Many counts were recorded for this clonotype. This rearrangement joins TRBV11-3 to TRBJ2-1, with D possibly TRBD1 on 5 matching bases. Trimming took off 5 bases at V and 1 base at J, with 18 bases between the two ends. The CDR3 runs to 17 residues. Germline CDR1 and CDR2: SGHNT and YENEEA. The CDR3 loop is CASSPLYRRRSYNEQFF. CDR3 nucleotides: TGTGCCAGCAGCCCCCTATACAGGAGAAGGTCCTACAATGAGCAGTTCTTC.

This clonotype was seen ten or more times. In nucleotides, the CDR3 is TGTGCCAGCAGTGAAGACTTCCAGGAGACCCAGTACTTC. It is translated as CASSEDFQETQYF. The chain is built from TRBV2 and TRBJ2-5; D gene ambiguous. The CDR3 has 13 residues. Trimming stripped 1 base from V and 5 bases from J, with 8 bases between. From germline, CDR1 is SNHLY and CDR2 FYNNEI. Supplemented by reference TRBV2 and TRBJ2-5, the full variable domain reads EPEVTQTPSHQVTQMGQEVILRCVPISNHLYFYWYRQILGQKVEFLVSFYNNEISEKSEIFDDQFSVERPDGSNFTLKIRSTKLEDSAMYFCASSEDFQETQYFGPGTRLLVL.

This clonotype was counted at least ten times. The J gene is TRBJ2-7, the V gene TRBV20-1; the D call may be TRBD1 or TRBD2 (5 bases each). From germline, CDR1 is DFQATT and CDR2 SNEGSKA (reference sequence). The V gene lost 0 bases and the J gene lost 6 bases, with 15 bases spanning the gap. This CDR3 spans 14 amino acids. The CDR3 sequence is CSARDWRQGGEQYF. CDR3 DNA: TGCAGTGCTAGAGATTGGAGGCAGGGCGGCGAGCAGTACTTC.

This clonotype was seen repeatedly, ten times or more. The rearrangement joins TRBV10-3 to TRBJ2-5; D is perhaps TRBD2 (5 bases). V was clipped by 3 bases and J by 4 bases, with 9 bases between them. CDR1 is ENHRY, CDR2 SYGVKD, per germline. CDR3 length: 13 amino acids. The CDR3 coding sequence is TGTGCCATCAGTGACCGGGGTCGAGAGACCCAGTACTTC. It encodes CAISDRGRETQYF.

This clonotype was counted many times. The chain has TRBV3-1 and TRBJ2-1, with 7 bases that match TRBD1. From germline, CDR1 is LGHDT and CDR2 YNNKEL (reference sequence). Trimming at V came to 1 base and at J to 3 bases, leaving 0 bases not matched to a gene. The CDR3 loop spans 14 amino acids. CDR3 coding DNA: TGTGCCAGCAGCCAAGGACAGGGCTACAATGAGCAGTTCTTC. Amino acids: CASSQGQGYNEQFF.

This clonotype has a handful of counts. CDR3 in amino acids: CASSPTVTDTQYF. Written as DNA, the CDR3 is TGTGCCAGCAGCCCTACAGTGACAGATACGCAGTATTTT. The chain is built from TRBV7-9 and TRBJ2-3, with D uncertain. The germline V gene encodes CDR1 SEHNR and CDR2 FQNEAQ (reference sequence). This CDR3 spans 13 amino acids. V lost 5 bases and J lost 3, with 9 bases in between. Looking up the rest from reference TRBV7-9 and TRBJ2-3 gives the full variable domain: DTGVSQNPRHKITKRGQNVTFRCDPISEHNRLYWYRQTLGQGPEFLTYFQNEAQLEKSRLLSDRFSAERPKGSFSTLEIQRTEQGDSAMYLCASSPTVTDTQYFGPGTRLTVL.

This clonotype was seen ten or more times. The rearrangement uses TRBV2 and TRBJ2-7, with TRBD1 matching over 7 bases. The CDR3 loop spans 15 amino acids. With V trimmed by 0 bases and J by 3 bases, 5 bases remained unmatched. From germline, CDR1 is SNHLY and CDR2 FYNNEI. CDR3 coding DNA: TGTGCCAGCAGTGAAGCGGGACAGCTATTCTACGAGCAGTACTTC. It is translated as CASSEAGQLFYEQYF. Based on the CDR3 plus reference TRBV2 and TRBJ2-7, the full variable domain is EPEVTQTPSHQVTQMGQEVILRCVPISNHLYFYWYRQILGQKVEFLVSFYNNEISEKSEIFDDQFSVERPDGSNFTLKIRSTKLEDSAMYFCASSEAGQLFYEQYFGPGTRLTVT.

This clonotype was seen many times. The chain carries TRBV6-6 and TRBJ2-3; D not certain. This CDR3 has 17 residues. The V end was cut by 0 bases, the J end by 0 bases, with 13 bases between. The germline CDR1 and CDR2 sequences are MNHNY and SVGAGI (reference sequence). CDR3 loop: CASSYSHGPVSTDTQYF. The CDR3 coding sequence is TGTGCCAGCAGTTACTCGCACGGACCTGTAAGCACAGATACGCAGTATTTT.

Only a few counts were recorded for this clonotype. A much larger clonotype is one base distant, so this may be a read error. J is TRBJ1-1 and V is TRBV6-9; D call uncertain. Germline assignment: CDR1 MNHGY and CDR2 SVAAGI. This CDR3 region has 16 residues. The CDR3 bases are TGTGCCAGCAGTTACCGAATCACCCGGTTGAACGCTGAAGCTTTCTTT. Its protein is CASSYRITRLNAEAFF.

This clonotype was observed many times. The chain couples TRBV3-1 to TRBJ2-1; 8 positions match TRBD1. The germline V gene has CDR1 LGHDT and CDR2 YNNKEL (reference sequence). The CDR3 has 14 amino acids. V lost 4 bases, J lost 10 bases, and 9 bases stayed unmatched. This CDR3 is CASSPHGQGNEQFF. CDR3 coding DNA: TGTGCCAGCAGCCCACACGGACAGGGAAACGAGCAGTTCTTC.

This clonotype has a count of ten or more. The J gene is TRBJ2-3, the V gene TRBV20-1, with TRBD1 identical over 9 bases. Germline loops: CDR1 DFQATT, CDR2 SNEGSKA (reference sequence). J gave up 3 bases and V 5 bases, and 6 bases lay outside the gene matches. The CDR3 loop spans 14 amino acids. The CDR3 nucleotides read TGCAGTGCTTCAACGACAGGGGGGACAGATACGCAGTATTTT. It translates to CSASTTGGTDTQYF.

This clonotype has a count of ten or more. The rearrangement uses TRBV2 and TRBJ1-5; 7 bases align to TRBD1. Germline lookup yields CDR1 SNHLY and CDR2 FYNNEI. The CDR3 is 14 residues long. The ends lost 4 bases at V and 4 bases at J; junction bases unmatched: 4. The CDR3 coding sequence is TGTGCCAGCAGTGCCCGGGACAGAAATCAGCCCCAGCATTTT. Encoded protein: CASSARDRNQPQHF. Full variable domain (rest looked up from reference TRBV2 and TRBJ1-5): EPEVTQTPSHQVTQMGQEVILRCVPISNHLYFYWYRQILGQKVEFLVSFYNNEISEKSEIFDDQFSVERPDGSNFTLKIRSTKLEDSAMYFCASSARDRNQPQHFGDGTRLSIL.

This chain links TRBV12-5 with TRBJ2-7, with D tentatively TRBD2 (5 bases). Trimming removed 1 base from V and 3 bases from J, with 22 bases in between. The CDR3 totals 18 residues. CDR1 and CDR2 from the germline V gene are LGHNT and FRNRAP. The chain's CDR3 is CASGLGLSGSFGVYEQYF. The CDR3 nucleotides are TGTGCTAGTGGTTTGGGTCTGTCCGGGTCCTTCGGGGTCTACGAGCAGTACTTC.

In its sample, this clonotype was seen many times. The chain links TRBV11-2 to TRBJ1-5; TRBD1 aligns across 7 bases. The CDR3 has 13 amino acids. Germline V lookup: CDR1 SGHAT, CDR2 FQNNGV. The J segment lost 5 bases and the V segment lost 5 bases, leaving 3 bases of the junction unmatched. As DNA, the CDR3 is TGTGCCAGCAGCCGAGACAGGGATCAGCCCCAGCATTTT. Translating it yields CASSRDRDQPQHF.

This chain uses TRBV29-1 with TRBJ2-3, with 12 bases aligning to TRBD2. There are 16 residues in the CDR3. CDR1 is SQVTM and CDR2 is ANQGSEA in the germline V gene. J gave up 4 bases and V 5 bases, and 10 bases lay outside the gene matches. The CDR3: CSVSPTSGGPSDTQYF. The CDR3, as DNA: TGCAGCGTTAGTCCGACTAGCGGGGGCCCCTCAGATACGCAGTATTTT.

This sequence joins TRBV5-1 and TRBJ1-2, with D perhaps TRBD1 (6 bases). Trimming stripped 0 bases from V and 5 bases from J, with 14 bases between. The CDR3 extends over 15 amino acids. Germline CDR1 is SGHRS and CDR2 is YFSETQ. CDR3: CASSLGGQDPYGYTF. The CDR3 nucleotides read TGCGCCAGCAGCTTGGGGGGGCAGGACCCATATGGCTACACCTTC.

The rearrangement joins TRBV12-3 or TRBV12-4 to TRBJ2-7; 7 nucleotides agree with TRBD1. The CDR3 spans 14 residues. With 6 bases clipped from V and 4 bases from J, the junction kept 9 bases outside the gene matches. The CDR3 region is CASSAGTVQYEQYF. CDR3 DNA: TGTGCCAGCAGCGCCGGGACAGTTCAGTACGAGCAGTACTTC.

With regard to this clonotype: A read error is possible here, since a much larger clone lies one base away. The rearrangement links TRBV5-1 to TRBJ1-6; D remains unclear. The CDR3 is 15 residues long. The germline V gene encodes CDR1 SGHRS and CDR2 YFSETQ. V lost 3 bases to trimming and J lost 7 bases, with 14 bases between them. The CDR3 DNA sequence: TGCGCCAGCAGCTCCCTCGGGGTTACCAATTCACCCCTCCACTTT. Its protein product is CASSSLGVTNSPLHF. The full variable domain, in which reference TRBV5-1 and TRBJ1-6 provide the parts outside the CDR3, is KAGVTQTPRYLIKTRGQQVTLSCSPISGHRSVSWYQQTPGQGLQFLFEYFSETQRNKGNFPGRFSGRQFSNSRSEMNVSTLELGDSALYLCASSSLGVTNSPLHFGNGTRLTVT.

In its sample, this clonotype was seen many times. The gene calls are TRBV2 and TRBJ1-2, with TRBD1 as a possible D gene (5 bases). The CDR3 is 14 amino acids. CDR1 is SNHLY and CDR2 is FYNNEI in the germline V gene. V gave up 1 base and J gave up 5 bases, with 11 bases separating them. CDR3 bases: TGTGCCAGCAGTGAAGTGGGGGGAGGATATGGCTACACCTTC. It encodes CASSEVGGGYGYTF.

This clonotype was detected ten times or more. The chain is built from TRBV28 and TRBJ1-4, with 7 nucleotides matching TRBD1. Germline V CDR1 and CDR2: MDHEN, SYDVKM. The CDR3 sequence is 13 residues long. J gave up 12 bases and V 3 bases, and 7 bases lay outside the gene matches. CDR3 residues: CASSLRGRGELFF. CDR3 DNA sequence: TGTGCCAGCAGTTTGAGGGGGCGAGGGGAACTGTTTTTT.

This clonotype was seen at least ten times. This rearrangement joins TRBV12-3 or TRBV12-4 to TRBJ1-5; D is undetermined. The ends were cut back, 4 bases at V and 1 base at J, with 5 bases in the middle. This CDR3 is built from 13 residues. The CDR3 nucleotides read TGTGCCAGCAGTTCAAGGAGCAATCAGCCCCAGCATTTT. Amino acids: CASSSRSNQPQHF.

This clonotype was detected ten times or more. This chain links TRBV10-3 with TRBJ2-3; D is possibly TRBD2 (6 bases). CDR1 and CDR2 from the germline V gene are ENHRY and SYGVKD. The germline V and J ends were trimmed by 3 bases and 2 bases, with 15 bases remaining between them. CDR3 length: 16 residues. The CDR3 DNA is TGTGCCATCAGTGAAGAGTTTAGCGGAACCACAGATACGCAGTATTTT. Protein sequence: CAISEEFSGTTDTQYF.

The V gene is TRBV6-1, the J gene TRBJ2-7; 8 bases line up with TRBD1. Germline CDR1 and CDR2: MNHNS and SASEGT. With V trimmed by 7 bases and J by 2 bases, 7 bases remained unmatched. The CDR3 runs 14 residues. This chain's CDR3 is CASNGQGRTYEQYF. The CDR3 DNA follows: TGTGCCAGCAACGGACAGGGACGGACCTACGAGCAGTACTTC.

In its sample, this clonotype was seen many times. The chain joins TRBV13 to TRBJ2-3, with TRBD2 identical over 8 bases. Trimming removed 3 bases from V and 4 bases from J; junction bases left unmatched: 6. The CDR3 is 15 residues long. Germline V gives CDR1 PRHDT, CDR2 FYEKMQ (reference sequence). The CDR3 protein is CASSFGTSRSDTQYF. The DNA of the CDR3 is TGTGCCAGCAGCTTCGGGACTAGTAGGTCAGATACGCAGTATTTT.

Points on this clonotype: One base away lies a much larger clone, so this may be a sequencing read error. The chain recombines TRBV30 with TRBJ2-1; D gene ambiguous. CDR3 length equals 16 residues. Germline V gene lookup returns CDR1 GTSNPN and CDR2 SVGIG (reference sequence). The V end lost 3 bases, the J end lost 0 bases, and 15 bases lay between the germline ends. The chain's CDR3 is CAWRNSRRSSYNEQFF. The CDR3 DNA reads TGTGCCTGGAGGAATAGCAGGCGGAGCTCCTACAATGAGCAGTTCTTC.

This clonotype was recorded at least ten times. The chain links TRBV2 to TRBJ2-5, with D tentatively TRBD2 (5 bases). The CDR3 length is 16 residues. Per germline, CDR1 SNHLY and CDR2 FYNNEI. V was shortened by 2 bases and J by 7 bases, with 20 bases between the two germline ends. For the CDR3, the DNA is TGTGCCAGCAGTGAACGAGGGTCTTTTTTATCTGGGACCCAGTACTTC. Translated: CASSERGSFLSGTQYF.